This is a list of T cell receptor beta chains from one sample in a study of cytomegalovirus exposure and HLA in healthy donors. The repertoire was sequenced with immunoSEQ multiplex PCR; TCRdb's copy has only in-frame clones and lacks some. The table includes about 110,000 clones, about 68% detected once. Source material: PBMCs. Receptors originate from a man under 40 in good health and CMV-seropositive. Each CDR3 is given with its conserved first and last residue. The D gene is left open where the match is weak. Rows may omit the clone size; those that give it use once, few, many or a size class.

size: NA; length: 18; J: TRBJ2-1; V: TRBV5-1; D: TRBD2; DNA: TGCGCCAGCAGCTGGGGTCTAGCGGGGACCGGCTCCTACAATGAGCAGTTCTTC; CDR3: CASSWGLAGTGSYNEQFF
size: NA; length: 14; J: TRBJ1-5; V: TRBV4-1; D: NA; DNA: TGCGCCAGCAGCCAAGATCGGGGAAATCAGCCCCAGCATTTT; CDR3: CASSQDRGNQPQHF
size: NA; length: 15; J: TRBJ2-1; V: TRBV6-5; D: TRBD2; DNA: TGTGCCAGCACCGAAGCAAGCGGGGGCTACAATGAGCAGTTCTTC; CDR3: CASTEASGGYNEQFF
size: once; length: 17; J: TRBJ2-3; V: TRBV10-3; D: TRBD2; DNA: TGTGCCATCAGCTCCCCGACTAGCGGTTATCGCACAGATACGCAGTATTTT; CDR3: CAISSPTSGYRTDTQYF
size: NA; length: 14; J: TRBJ1-1; V: TRBV11-3; D: NA; DNA: TGTGCCAGCAGCTTAGGATTGTCCAGCGATGAAGCTTTCTTT; CDR3: CASSLGLSSDEAFF
size: few; length: 16; J: TRBJ1-5; V: TRBV19; D: NA; DNA: TGTGCCAGTAGTATTTGGTCTCGGGTTCCGCTGCCCCCCCAGCATTTT; CDR3: CASSIWSRVPLPPQHF
size: NA; length: 13; J: TRBJ1-5; V: TRBV6-5; D: TRBD1; DNA: TGTGCCAGCAGTGCACAGGGGGACCAGCCCCAGCATTTT; CDR3: CASSAQGDQPQHF
size: NA; length: 13; J: TRBJ2-5; V: TRBV4-2; D: NA; DNA: TGTGCCAGCAGCGCCCGGGATCAAGAGACCCAGTACTTC; CDR3: CASSARDQETQYF
size: few; length: 17; J: TRBJ1-1; V: TRBV5-6; D: NA; DNA: TGTGCCAGCAGCCTGAGCACCAGCGGGAGGGGAAACACTGAAGCTTTCTTT; CDR3: CASSLSTSGRGNTEAFF
size: NA; length: 13; J: TRBJ2-7; V: TRBV7-9; D: NA; DNA: TGTGCCAGCAGCCCCCAGGACAGCTACGAGCAGTACTTC; CDR3: CASSPQDSYEQYF
size: NA; length: 16; J: TRBJ1-1; V: TRBV5-1; D: TRBD1; DNA: TGCGCCAGCAGCTTAGCACCTACAGGGACAGACACTGAAGCTTTCTTT; CDR3: CASSLAPTGTDTEAFF
size: few; length: 13; J: TRBJ2-3; V: TRBV7-8; D: NA; DNA: TGTGCCAGCAGCCCGAGATTTACAGATACGCAGTATTTT; CDR3: CASSPRFTDTQYF
size: NA; length: 18; J: TRBJ2-3; V: TRBV28; D: TRBD2; DNA: TGTGCCAGCAGCCAGGTGCTCCGGGGCGGAAATACAGAGCGGGATTTGTATTTT; CDR3: CASSQVLRGGNTERDLYF
size: few; length: 16; J: TRBJ2-1; V: TRBV7-2; D: TRBD2; DNA: TGTGCCAGCAGCGTAGGTCCTGCGGGGGTACGAAATGAGCAGTTCTTC; CDR3: CASSVGPAGVRNEQFF
size: NA; length: 15; J: TRBJ2-5; V: TRBV11-1; D: NA; DNA: TGTGCCAGCAGCCCCCGGGAAAACCTACAAGAGACCCAGTACTTC; CDR3: CASSPRENLQETQYF
size: once; length: 13; J: TRBJ2-7; V: TRBV5-1; D: NA; DNA: TGCGCCAGCAGCTTGGCCAACGGGTACGAGCAGTACTTC; CDR3: CASSLANGYEQYF
size: few; length: 15; J: TRBJ2-7; V: TRBV5-6; D: NA; DNA: TGTGCCAGCAGCTTGGGATGGCTGAGGTCCTACGAGCAGTACTTC; CDR3: CASSLGWLRSYEQYF
size: NA; length: 16; J: TRBJ1-3; V: TRBV10-3; D: TRBD1; DNA: TGTGCCATCGGATCTTGGGGACAGAGCTCTGGAAACACCATATATTTT; CDR3: CAIGSWGQSSGNTIYF
size: NA; length: 15; J: TRBJ2-3; V: TRBV11-3; D: NA; DNA: TGTGCCAGCAGCGCAACAGGGGAGGCCCCAGATACGCAGTATTTT; CDR3: CASSATGEAPDTQYF
size: NA; length: 15; J: TRBJ2-7; V: TRBV11-2; D: TRBD2; DNA: TGTGCCAGCAGCTTATTAAGGGGACTAGCCCACGAGCAGTACTTC; CDR3: CASSLLRGLAHEQYF
size: NA; length: 12; J: TRBJ1-1; V: TRBV6-1; D: NA; DNA: TGTGCCAGCAGACGCTCGGGGACTGAAGCTTTCTTT; CDR3: CASRRSGTEAFF
size: NA; length: 17; J: TRBJ2-5; V: TRBV4-2; D: TRBD2; DNA: TGTGCCAGCAGCCAAGATTGGAATTGGGGGGGTCAAGAGACCCAGTACTTC; CDR3: CASSQDWNWGGQETQYF
size: NA; length: 13; J: TRBJ1-4; V: TRBV2; D: NA; DNA: TGTGCCAGCAGCGCGGAAGGTGGGGAAAAACTGTTTTTT; CDR3: CASSAEGGEKLFF
size: NA; length: 15; J: TRBJ2-5; V: TRBV11-2; D: NA; DNA: TGTGCCAGCAGCGCCATAAGGACTCTACAAGAGACCCAGTACTTC; CDR3: CASSAIRTLQETQYF
size: NA; length: 16; J: TRBJ2-2; V: TRBV9; D: TRBD1; DNA: TGTGCCAGCAGCCTTCGTCAGGGGGCAACGTTTGGGGAGCTGTTTTTT; CDR3: CASSLRQGATFGELFF
size: NA; length: 13; J: TRBJ2-4; V: TRBV6-5; D: TRBD2; DNA: TGTGCCAGCAGTTCCCTAGCGGGAAGGGTTCAGTACTTC; CDR3: CASSSLAGRVQYF
size: NA; length: 16; J: TRBJ1-2; V: TRBV11-2; D: NA; DNA: TGTGCCAGCAGCTTAGGATCCGGGAACGAACTCTATGGCTACACCTTC; CDR3: CASSLGSGNELYGYTF
size: NA; length: 16; J: TRBJ2-3; V: TRBV7-2; D: NA; DNA: TGTGCCAGCAGCTTGTCCGGGACTCACTCGGGAGATACGCAGTATTTT; CDR3: CASSLSGTHSGDTQYF
size: NA; length: 15; J: TRBJ1-1; V: TRBV5-1; D: TRBD1; DNA: TGCGCCAGCAGCCTGGACAGGGTTGGTGACACTGAAGCTTTCTTT; CDR3: CASSLDRVGDTEAFF
size: few; length: 15; J: TRBJ1-2; V: TRBV4-1; D: NA; DNA: TGCGCCAGCAGCCAAGAGTTTACGGGGAACTATGGCTACACCTTC; CDR3: CASSQEFTGNYGYTF
size: NA; length: 14; J: TRBJ1-1; V: TRBV19; D: NA; DNA: TGTGCCAGTGGTTACAGGGTGAGGGACACTGAAGCTTTCTTT; CDR3: CASGYRVRDTEAFF
size: NA; length: 14; J: TRBJ2-1; V: TRBV5-1; D: TRBD1; DNA: TGCGCCAGCAGCCCGGACAGGGGGGGGCGAGGGCAGTTCTTC; CDR3: CASSPDRGGRGQFF
size: NA; length: 16; J: TRBJ1-6; V: TRBV25-1; D: TRBD1; DNA: TGTGCCAGCAGTGAATATAGGGGGCAGGGGAGTTCACCCCTCCACTTT; CDR3: CASSEYRGQGSSPLHF
size: NA; length: 15; J: TRBJ2-1; V: TRBV5-1; D: NA; DNA: TGCGCCAGCAGCTTGGTAGCAGGGCTTGACAATGAGCAGTTCTTC; CDR3: CASSLVAGLDNEQFF
size: NA; length: 13; J: TRBJ2-7; V: TRBV10-3; D: TRBD1; DNA: TGTGCCATCATAGGACAGGGCTTCTACGAGCAGTACTTC; CDR3: CAIIGQGFYEQYF
size: once; length: 16; J: TRBJ2-1; V: TRBV19; D: TRBD2; DNA: TGTGCCTCCCGGCGGGGGAGCGGGGTCTCCTACAATGAGCAGTTCTTC; CDR3: CASRRGSGVSYNEQFF
size: NA; length: 16; J: TRBJ2-1; V: TRBV9; D: NA; DNA: TGTGCCAGCAGCGTAGGTGCGGGCAGCTCCTACAATGAGCAGTTCTTC; CDR3: CASSVGAGSSYNEQFF
size: NA; length: 15; J: TRBJ2-7; V: TRBV19; D: NA; DNA: TGTGCCAGTAGTCCCCATGGAGGAGGTCTCTACGAGCAGTACTTC; CDR3: CASSPHGGGLYEQYF
size: NA; length: 15; J: TRBJ1-2; V: TRBV9; D: NA; DNA: TGTGCCAGCAGCGTAGGTCGGGGAGTGAACTATGGCTACACCTTC; CDR3: CASSVGRGVNYGYTF
size: NA; length: 13; J: TRBJ2-7; V: TRBV2; D: TRBD1; DNA: TGTGCCAGCACCAGACAGGGTCCCTACGAGCAGTACTTC; CDR3: CASTRQGPYEQYF
size: NA; length: 11; J: TRBJ1-2; V: TRBV19; D: NA; DNA: TGTGCCAGTAGCAACGTCGGTGGCTACACCTTC; CDR3: CASSNVGGYTF
size: few; length: 14; J: TRBJ1-3; V: TRBV10-3; D: TRBD1; DNA: TGTGCCATCAGAGGGACAGGCTCTGGAAACACCATATATTTT; CDR3: CAIRGTGSGNTIYF
size: NA; length: 17; J: TRBJ2-7; V: TRBV4-1; D: TRBD1; DNA: TGCGCCAGCAGCCAAGTAGGGGTCGGGACAGGGGGGCTCGAGCAGTACTTC; CDR3: CASSQVGVGTGGLEQYF
size: NA; length: 14; J: TRBJ2-7; V: TRBV2; D: NA; DNA: TGTGCCACCAAGAGTATGAGGGAGTCCTACGAGCAGTACTTC; CDR3: CATKSMRESYEQYF
size: NA; length: 14; J: TRBJ1-5; V: TRBV6-1; D: NA; DNA: TGTGCCAGCAGTGAATGGACAGACCGCAGGACCCAGCATTTT; CDR3: CASSEWTDRRTQHF
size: NA; length: 15; J: TRBJ2-1; V: TRBV7-8; D: TRBD1; DNA: TGTGCCAGCAGCTTAGATTGGACAGGGGACAATGAGCAGTTCTTC; CDR3: CASSLDWTGDNEQFF
size: NA; length: 14; J: TRBJ1-1; V: TRBV13; D: TRBD1; DNA: TGTGCCAGCAGGAGGACAGGGGGCGGCGTCGAAGCTTTCTTT; CDR3: CASRRTGGGVEAFF
size: NA; length: 14; J: TRBJ2-7; V: TRBV19; D: TRBD1; DNA: TGTGCCAGTAGTCCAAGACAGGGCTCCTACGGGCAGTACTTC; CDR3: CASSPRQGSYGQYF